This T cell receptor (beta chain) is from a study of T cell repertoires in ileal Crohn's disease. Remarks on this clone: Its cognate antigen is unknown.

Per sample, roughly 530 nanograms of biopsy DNA were TCRB immunosequenced. Sequencing was performed with immunoSEQ multiplex PCR; in TCRdb, only in-frame clones are kept and a portion is missing. The top ten hold roughly an eighth of the sample, which has approximately 3,700 clones, under 75% seen once. Study results and limitations: All patients with clonality above 26.8% had endoscopic recurrence. Clonal expansions were more frequent in active smokers than non-smokers at surgery.

The CDR3 runs 14 residues. The germline CDR1 and CDR2 sequences are SEHNR and FQNEAQ (reference sequence). The junction had 2 bases not matched to a gene; V was cut back by 3 bases and J by 4 bases. The origin of this receptor is an adult with Crohn's disease. The chain joins TRBV7-9 to TRBJ1-2, with 10 bases identical to TRBD1. The sequenced sample consisted of ileal tissue. DNA of the CDR3: TGTGCCAGCAGCTTGACAGGGGGCGGCTATGGCTACACCTTC. Translating it yields CASSLTGGGYGYTF.